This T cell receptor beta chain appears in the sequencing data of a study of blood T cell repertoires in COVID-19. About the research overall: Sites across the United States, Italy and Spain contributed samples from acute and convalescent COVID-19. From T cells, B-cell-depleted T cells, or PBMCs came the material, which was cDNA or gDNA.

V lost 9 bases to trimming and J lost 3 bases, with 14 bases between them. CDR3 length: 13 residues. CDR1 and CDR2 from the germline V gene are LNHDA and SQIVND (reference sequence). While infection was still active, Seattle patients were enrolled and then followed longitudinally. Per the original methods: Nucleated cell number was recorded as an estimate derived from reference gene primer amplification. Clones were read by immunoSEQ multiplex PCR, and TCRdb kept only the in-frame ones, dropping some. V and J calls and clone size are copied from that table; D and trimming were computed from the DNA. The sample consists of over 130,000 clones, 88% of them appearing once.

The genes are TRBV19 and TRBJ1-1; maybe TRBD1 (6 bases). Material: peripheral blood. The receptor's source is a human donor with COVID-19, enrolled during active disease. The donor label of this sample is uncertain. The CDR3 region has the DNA TGTGCCAGCCAGACCCACAGGGACACTGAAGCTTTCTTT. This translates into CASQTHRDTEAFF. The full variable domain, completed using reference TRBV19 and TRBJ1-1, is DGGITQSPKYLFRKEGQNVTLSCEQNLNHDAMYWYRQDPGQGLRLIYYSQIVNDFQKGDIAEGYSVSREKKESFPLTVTSAQKNPTAFYLCASQTHRDTEAFFGQGTRLTVV.